Listed below are T cell receptor beta chains from one sample, sequenced in a study of blood T cell repertoires in COVID-19. Generated by immunoSEQ multiplex PCR, the TCRdb table keeps only in-frame clones and is missing some. The sample carries over 300,000 clones, more than 75% recorded once. Sequencing was carried out using PBMCs or T cells enriched from blood (not recorded which). The receptors come from a woman aged 18-29 years who had recovered from COVID-19. CDR3s include the opening cysteine and the closing phenylalanine or tryptophan. The order of the fields is CDR3 length, D gene, clone size, V gene, J gene, CDR3 DNA, CDR3 protein. A D gene is named only where the DNA matches it firmly. Clone size, where shown, is once, few, many, or a class for clones that have expanded.

13	TRBD1	.	TRBV6-1	TRBJ1-2	TGTGCCAGCAGTGATTGGGACAGGGATCGCTACACCTTC	CASSDWDRDRYTF
15	TRBD1	.	TRBV10-1	TRBJ2-1	TGCGCCAGCAGTGAGTGGGGACAGGGGAGCAATGAGCAGTTCTTC	CASSEWGQGSNEQFF
14	.	.	TRBV5-1	TRBJ1-1	TGCGCCAGCAGCTTGGCTGGCGGGAACACTGAAGCTTTCTTT	CASSLAGGNTEAFF
12	.	.	TRBV29-1	TRBJ1-2	TGCAGCGTTGAACGTAGGGGCTATGGCTACACCTTC	CSVERRGYGYTF
13	.	.	TRBV11-2	TRBJ1-1	TGTGCCAGCAGCCCCTCGACAGACACTGAAGCTTTCTTT	CASSPSTDTEAFF
15	.	.	TRBV25-1	TRBJ2-5	TGTGCCAGCAGTGATCCCGCAGGGATAAGGGAGACCCAGTACTTC	CASSDPAGIRETQYF
14	.	once	TRBV3-1/TRBV3-2	TRBJ2-1	TGTGCCAGCAGCCGGGGCGGAACTTACAATGAGCAGTTCTTC	CASSRGGTYNEQFF
14	TRBD2	.	TRBV3-1/TRBV3-2	TRBJ2-5	TGTGCCAGCAGCCATCTCGGGAGGAGGCAGACCCAGTACTTC	CASSHLGRRQTQYF
13	.	few	TRBV2	TRBJ1-5	TGTGCCAGCAGTCTACAGGGCAATCAGCCCCAGCATTTT	CASSLQGNQPQHF
12	.	.	TRBV6-5	TRBJ1-3	TGTGCCAGCAGCCTTCCGGGGGGACACTCATATTTT	CASSLPGGHSYF
18	.	.	TRBV9	TRBJ2-6	TGTGCCAGCAGCGCGGCCGAAACAGGGAAAAGCGGGGCCAACGTCCTGACTTTC	CASSAAETGKSGANVLTF
16	.	.	TRBV2	TRBJ2-1	TGTGCCAGCAGTCAAAACGGCGGAGGGGCCTACAATGAGCAGTTCTTC	CASSQNGGGAYNEQFF
15	TRBD2	few	TRBV28	TRBJ2-1	TGTGCCAGCATCTCAGGAGCGGGAGGCTACAATGAGCAGTTCTTC	CASISGAGGYNEQFF
18	TRBD2	.	TRBV18	TRBJ2-3	TGTGCCAGCTCACCACCCGGGACTAGCGGGGGGGCCACAGATACGCAGTATTTT	CASSPPGTSGGATDTQYF
11	.	.	TRBV20-1	TRBJ1-1	TGCAGTGCTACCTGGCAGGATGAAGCTTTCTTT	CSATWQDEAFF
16	.	once	TRBV11-3	TRBJ1-3	TGTGCCAGCAGCTCCCCCCGGGGGGCGCCCGGAAACACCATATATTTT	CASSSPRGAPGNTIYF
17	.	once	TRBV19	TRBJ2-2	TGTGCCAGCAAAGACCCCTTAGGGGGAAGGAACACCGGGGAGCTGTTTTTT	CASKDPLGGRNTGELFF
15	TRBD2	.	TRBV30	TRBJ2-1	TGTGCCTGCCCAATTATAGCGGGAGGGTTCGATGAGCAGTTCTTC	CACPIIAGGFDEQFF